The 9 T cell receptor beta chains given below trace back to one sample, sequenced in a study of CD8 T cells in ankylosing spondylitis. A single record per CDR3 protein comes from TCRdb applying MiXCR to the 5' RACE reads. The profile shows some 200,000 distinct CDR3 sequences, about 26% of them singletons. The sequencing input was blood, either unsorted or a sorted T cell fraction (not recorded which). Receptor source: a male donor with ankylosing spondylitis or in good health (not recorded which).

This clonotype was seen at least ten times. This sequence joins TRBV12-3 or TRBV12-4 and TRBJ2-3; no clear D. V was cut by 6 bases and J by 3 bases, with 7 bases left in between. The CDR3 is 12 amino acids. The CDR3 loop reads CASSRLTDTQYF. The CDR3 bases are TGTGCCAGCAGCCGATTGACAGATACGCAGTATTTT.

The chain combines TRBV7-2 with TRBJ2-5; D not certain. V lost 6 bases to trimming and J lost 0 bases, with 5 bases between them. This CDR3 contains 12 residues. Germline assignment: CDR1 SGHTA and CDR2 FQGNSA. CDR3 DNA: TGTGCCAGCAGATTAAACCAAGAGACCCAGTACTTC. Amino acids: CASRLNQETQYF.

This clonotype was counted ten times or more. This sequence joins TRBV5-6 and TRBJ2-2, with a weak D call TRBD2 (6 bases). The germline gives CDR1 SGHDT, CDR2 YYEEEE. Trimming removed 3 bases from V and 4 bases from J, with 13 bases in between. The CDR3 extends over 15 amino acids. This CDR3 is CASSWGGTGTGELFF. The CDR3 nucleotides read TGTGCCAGCAGCTGGGGCGGGACGGGCACCGGGGAGCTGTTTTTT.

The table lists this clonotype with many counts. This sequence joins TRBV7-2 and TRBJ2-1, with no clear D. Trimming removed 1 base at V and 9 bases at J, with 7 bases between. The CDR3 loop spans 12 amino acids. The germline gives CDR1 SGHTA, CDR2 FQGNSA. Here the CDR3 DNA reads TGTGCCAGCAGCTTAGGTTCCACTGAGCAGTTCTTC. Translation: CASSLGSTEQFF.

This clonotype was seen a few times. This chain links TRBV29-1 with TRBJ2-3; tentative D call: TRBD2 (6 bases). With 6 bases removed from V and 0 bases from J, the gap between germline ends came to 16 bases. The CDR3 extends over 15 amino acids. Germline V lookup: CDR1 SQVTM, CDR2 ANQGSEA. CDR3 loop: CSVPTFGGSTDTQYF. CDR3 in DNA: TGCAGCGTCCCCACCTTCGGGGGAAGCACAGATACGCAGTATTTT.

V is TRBV10-2 and J is TRBJ2-3; 9 bases map to TRBD1. This CDR3 comprises 15 residues. CDR1 WSHSY and CDR2 SAAADI come from the germline V gene. Trimming took 4 bases from V and 4 from J; bases not matched to a gene: 6. The CDR3 nucleotides are TGCGCCAGCAGTGCCGGGACAGGGTCGTCAGATACGCAGTATTTT. Its translation is CASSAGTGSSDTQYF.

This clonotype occurred once. The V gene is TRBV29-1, the J gene TRBJ2-7; the D gene could be TRBD1 or TRBD2 (5 bases each). Trimming stripped 5 bases from V and 1 base from J, with 12 bases between. In germline, CDR1 is SQVTM, CDR2 ANQGSEA. The CDR3 sequence is 13 residues long. CDR3 sequence reads: CSVSRDGSYEQYF. The CDR3 DNA sequence: TGCAGCGTTTCGAGGGACGGGTCCTACGAGCAGTACTTC.

This clonotype occurred a few times. Here the CDR3 DNA reads TGCAGTGCTAGGGGGGGCCTCAATCCGGGCACAGATACGCAGTATTTT. This encodes CSARGGLNPGTDTQYF. The chain is built from TRBV20-1 and TRBJ2-3, with D tentatively TRBD1 or TRBD2 (6 bases each). The CDR3 covers 16 residues. Germline CDR1 reads DFQATT; CDR2 reads SNEGSKA (reference sequence). The V end lost 3 bases, the J end lost 1 base, and 17 bases lay between the germline ends.

The CDR3 nucleotides are TGTGCCAGCAGCGCTACCGGGCTCGGAGGCGAAGGAGCTTTCTTT. Translation: CASSATGLGGEGAFF. The chain has TRBV5-6 and TRBJ1-1; D gene unclear. Germline assignment: CDR1 SGHDT and CDR2 YYEEEE. V lost 4 bases and J lost 10, with 23 bases in between. This CDR3 has 15 residues.